This T cell receptor beta chain was obtained from a study of T cell responses to AZD1222 COVID-19 vaccine. Study-level findings and limits: No repertoire was sampled before or during the peak T cell response, only after it. Donor demographics were predominantly white British with a female majority; clonal diversity may be underestimated. It was only a handful of AZD1222 recipients who were seropositive at baseline.

The table came from immunoSEQ multiplex PCR; TCRdb's copy has only in-frame clones and leaves some out. There are about 150,000 clones in the sample; over 75% occur only once, and under 4% lies in the top ten. As regards this clone: Its target is not known.

Trimming cost V 5 bases and J 3 bases, with 16 bases left between them. Germline CDR1 is LNHDA and CDR2 is SQIVND (reference sequence). The CDR3 loop spans 15 amino acids. The source is an adult who received the AZD1222 COVID-19 vaccine. The gene calls are TRBV19 and TRBJ1-1; D ambiguous. Here the sequenced sample was peripheral blood, taken 28 days after the second AZD1222 dose. CDR3 protein: CASSAPRVGHTEAFF. DNA for the CDR3: TGTGCCAGTAGTGCCCCACGGGTGGGTCACACTGAAGCTTTCTTT.